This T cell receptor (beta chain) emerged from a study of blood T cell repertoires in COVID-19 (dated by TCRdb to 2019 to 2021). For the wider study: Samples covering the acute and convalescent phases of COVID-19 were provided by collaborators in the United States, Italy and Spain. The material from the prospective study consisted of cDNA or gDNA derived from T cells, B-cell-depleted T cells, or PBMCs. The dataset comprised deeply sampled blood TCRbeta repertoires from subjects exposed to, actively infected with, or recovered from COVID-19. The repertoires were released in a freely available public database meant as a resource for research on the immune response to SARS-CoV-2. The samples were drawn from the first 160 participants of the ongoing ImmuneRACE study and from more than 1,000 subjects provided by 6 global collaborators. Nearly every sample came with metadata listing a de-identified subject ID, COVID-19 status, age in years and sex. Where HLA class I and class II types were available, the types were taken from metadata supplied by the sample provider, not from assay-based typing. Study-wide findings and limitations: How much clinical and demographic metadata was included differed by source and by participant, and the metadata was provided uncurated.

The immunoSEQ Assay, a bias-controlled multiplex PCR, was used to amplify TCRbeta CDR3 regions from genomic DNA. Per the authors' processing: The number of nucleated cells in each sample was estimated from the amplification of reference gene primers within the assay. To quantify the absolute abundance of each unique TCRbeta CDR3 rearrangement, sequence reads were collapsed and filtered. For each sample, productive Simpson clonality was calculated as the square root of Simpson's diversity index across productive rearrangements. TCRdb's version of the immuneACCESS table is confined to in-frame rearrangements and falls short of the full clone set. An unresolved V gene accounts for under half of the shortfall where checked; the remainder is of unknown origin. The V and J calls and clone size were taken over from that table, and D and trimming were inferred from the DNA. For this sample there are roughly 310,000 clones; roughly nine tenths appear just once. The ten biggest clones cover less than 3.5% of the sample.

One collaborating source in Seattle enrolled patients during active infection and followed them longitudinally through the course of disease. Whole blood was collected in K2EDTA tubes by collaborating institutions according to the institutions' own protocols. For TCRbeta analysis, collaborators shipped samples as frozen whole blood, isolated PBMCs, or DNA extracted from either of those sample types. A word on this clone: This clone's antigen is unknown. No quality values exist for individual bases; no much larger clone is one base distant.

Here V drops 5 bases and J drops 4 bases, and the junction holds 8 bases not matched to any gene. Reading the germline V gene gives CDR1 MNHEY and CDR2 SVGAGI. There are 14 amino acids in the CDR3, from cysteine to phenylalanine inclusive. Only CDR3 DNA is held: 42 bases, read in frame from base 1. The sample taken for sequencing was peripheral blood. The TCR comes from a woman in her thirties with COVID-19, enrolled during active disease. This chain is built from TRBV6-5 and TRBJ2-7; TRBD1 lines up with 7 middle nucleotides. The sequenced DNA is TGTGCCAGCAGTCCGAGACAGGGCTTTTACGAGCAGTACTTC. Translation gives CASSPRQGFYEQYF.